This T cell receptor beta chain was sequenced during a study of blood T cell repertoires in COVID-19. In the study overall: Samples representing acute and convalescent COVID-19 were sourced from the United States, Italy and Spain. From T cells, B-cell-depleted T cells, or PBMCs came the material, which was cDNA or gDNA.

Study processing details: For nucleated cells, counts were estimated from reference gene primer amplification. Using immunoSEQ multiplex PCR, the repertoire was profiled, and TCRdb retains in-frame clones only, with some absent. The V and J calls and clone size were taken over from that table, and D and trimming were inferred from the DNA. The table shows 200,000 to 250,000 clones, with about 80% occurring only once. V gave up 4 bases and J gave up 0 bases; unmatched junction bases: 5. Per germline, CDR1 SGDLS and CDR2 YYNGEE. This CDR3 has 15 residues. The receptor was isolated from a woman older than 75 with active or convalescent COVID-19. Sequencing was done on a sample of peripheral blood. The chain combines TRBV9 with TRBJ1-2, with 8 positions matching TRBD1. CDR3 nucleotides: TGTGCCAGCAGCCTAGGACAGGGATCTAACTATGGCTACACCTTC. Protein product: CASSLGQGSNYGYTF.